The 27 T cell receptor beta chains listed next were all sequenced from one sample in a study of blood T cell repertoires in COVID-19. Clones were read by immunoSEQ multiplex PCR, and TCRdb kept only the in-frame ones, dropping some. In the table there are more than 200,000 clones, about nine tenths of which are singletons. Sequenced input: peripheral blood. These receptors were taken from a woman in her fifties or sixties with acute or convalescent COVID-19.

The chain is built from TRBV5-4 and TRBJ1-3; maybe TRBD1 (5 bases). CDR1 is SGHNT, CDR2 YYREEE, per germline (reference sequence). V lost 4 bases, J lost 0 bases, and 11 bases lay in between. The CDR3 spans 15 residues. The CDR3 nucleotides read TGTGCCAGCAGCCGTAAGACAGTCTCTGGAAACACCATATATTTT. It yields the protein CASSRKTVSGNTIYF.

This CDR3 is CASSFPQGSSYEQYF. The CDR3 DNA reads TGTGCCAGCAGCTTTCCACAGGGAAGCTCCTACGAGCAGTACTTC. This rearrangement joins TRBV11-1 to TRBJ2-7; D possibly corresponds to TRBD1 (6 bases). Germline V gives CDR1 SGHAT, CDR2 FQDESV (reference sequence). CDR3 length equals 15 residues. Trimming took off 3 bases at V and 0 bases at J, with 12 bases between the two ends.

This clone has only one observation. J is TRBJ2-3 and V is TRBV7-2, with D unresolved. V lost 3 bases, J lost 5 bases, and 3 bases lay in between. Germline V gene data show CDR1 as SGHTA and CDR2 as FQGNSA. The CDR3 runs 11 residues. CDR3: CASSFRDTQYF. CDR3 nucleotides: TGTGCCAGCAGCTTCAGAGATACGCAGTATTTT.

This chain connects TRBV5-4 to TRBJ1-6, with 8 bases aligning to TRBD1. There are 16 residues in the CDR3. Germline loops: CDR1 SGHNT, CDR2 YYREEE (reference sequence). V shed 5 bases and J 7 bases; nucleotides not matched to a gene: 11. CDR3 region: CASSSGTGGRNSPLHF. The CDR3 DNA reads as TGTGCCAGCAGTTCCGGGACAGGTGGTCGCAATTCACCCCTCCACTTT.

This sequence joins TRBV6-5 and TRBJ1-6; D is unclear. With 0 bases removed from V and 9 bases from J, the gap between germline ends came to 12 bases. This CDR3 has 15 amino acids. Looked up from germline, CDR1 is MNHEY and CDR2 is SVGAGI. The CDR3 DNA reads TGTGCCAGCAGTTACTCTAGTCGAAATCGTTCACCCCTCCACTTT. This translates into CASSYSSRNRSPLHF.

The chain recombines TRBV6-6 with TRBJ2-5; 7 bases are shared with TRBD2. This CDR3 has 13 residues. V was clipped by 2 bases and J by 4 bases; unmatched bases: 1. Germline V gene data show CDR1 as MNHNY and CDR2 as SVGAGI (reference sequence). The CDR3 nucleotides are TGTGCCAGCAGTTACGGACTAGGAGAGACCCAGTACTTC. It codes for CASSYGLGETQYF.

Remarks on this clone: One junction end disagrees with the germline gene, perhaps due to a read error. This chain uses TRBV28 with TRBJ2-7; no firm D call. This CDR3 region has 15 residues. The germline V gene has CDR1 MDHEN and CDR2 SYDVKM. The CDR3 DNA is TGTGTCAGCAGTTTATGGCAGACACCTTCCTACGAGCAGTACTTC. Amino acids: CVSSLWQTPSYEQYF.

V and J are TRBV7-6 and TRBJ2-7; D not resolved. The V gene's germline CDR1 is SGHVS and CDR2 FNYEAQ. The V end lost 0 bases, the J end lost 3 bases, and 6 bases lay between the germline ends. The CDR3 is made up of 13 amino acids. CDR3: CASSLATRYEQYF. The CDR3 region has the DNA TGTGCCAGCAGCTTAGCCACACGCTACGAGCAGTACTTC. The variable domain in full, completed from reference TRBV7-6 and TRBJ2-7, reads GAGVSQSPRYKVTKRGQDVALRCDPISGHVSLYWYRQALGQGPEFLTYFNYEAQQDKSGLPNDRFSAERPEGSISTLTIQRTEQRDSAMYRCASSLATRYEQYFGPGTRLTVT.

This clone was seen more than once but under ten times. This sequence joins TRBV19 and TRBJ1-6; 7 bases map to TRBD1. The trim removed 6 bases at V and 8 bases at J, leaving 10 bases unmatched. This CDR3 spans 15 amino acids. Germline V gene lookup returns CDR1 LNHDA and CDR2 SQIVND (reference sequence). CDR3 bases: TGTGCCAGTAGAACCCTACAGGGGATCGATTCACCCCTCCACTTT. Residues: CASRTLQGIDSPLHF.

The gene calls are TRBV9 and TRBJ1-1, with a tentative D call TRBD1 (6 bases). This CDR3 has 14 amino acids. Germline CDR1 SGDLS, CDR2 YYNGEE. V was clipped by 3 bases and J by 0 bases, with 9 bases between them. The CDR3 nucleotides are TGTGCCAGCAGCGCCAGGGGCTTGAACACTGAAGCTTTCTTT. Protein sequence: CASSARGLNTEAFF.

CDR3 bases: TGTGCCAGTAGTATACAAGGGGTTGGCGAAAAACTGTTTTTT. It translates to CASSIQGVGEKLFF. This chain links TRBV19 with TRBJ1-4, with D possibly being TRBD1 (5 bases). The V gene lost 2 bases and the J gene lost 8 bases, with 12 bases spanning the gap. CDR1 and CDR2 (germline): LNHDA, SQIVND (reference sequence). The CDR3 is 14 amino acids.

The J gene is TRBJ2-5, the V gene TRBV5-1, with D possibly being TRBD2 (5 bases). Trimming pared 2 bases from V and 5 bases from J, leaving 10 bases between. The length of the CDR3 is 13 residues. Germline lookup yields CDR1 SGHRS and CDR2 YFSETQ. The CDR3: CASSLPGSETQYF. CDR3 in DNA: TGCGCCAGCAGCTTACCGGGATCGGAGACCCAGTACTTC.

The chain joins TRBV5-1 to TRBJ2-2; 11 bases are shared with TRBD2. The CDR3 sequence is 17 residues long. In germline, CDR1 is SGHRS, CDR2 YFSETQ. V shed 0 bases, J shed 0 bases, and the junction held 1 base outside the gene matches. The CDR3 sequence is CASSLGLAGTNTGELFF. As DNA, the CDR3 is TGCGCCAGCAGCTTGGGACTAGCGGGAACGAACACCGGGGAGCTGTTTTTT.

The chain carries TRBV6-1 and TRBJ1-2; D unresolved. Trimming shortened V by 2 bases and J by 0 bases, and 10 bases separated the two germline ends. In germline, CDR1 is MNHNS, CDR2 SASEGT. The CDR3 length is 15 residues. This CDR3 reads CASSETRSANYGYTF. In DNA, the CDR3 is TGTGCCAGCAGTGAAACGAGGTCGGCTAACTATGGCTACACCTTC.

This chain uses TRBV3-1 (or the pseudogene TRBV3-2) with TRBJ2-5; D uncertain. CDR3 length: 14 amino acids. Per germline, CDR1 LGHDT and CDR2 YNNKEL (reference sequence). V lost 1 base, J lost 2 bases, and 8 bases lay in between. CDR3 bases: TGTGCCAGCAGCCAAGTGCGAGCTCAAGAGACCCAGTACTTC. It yields the protein CASSQVRAQETQYF.

This clone was found once. The chain is built from TRBV27 and TRBJ2-7; maybe TRBD2 (6 bases). Germline V CDR1 and CDR2: MNHEY, SMNVEV (reference sequence). The CDR3 sequence is 18 residues long. V lost 5 bases and J lost 0, with 23 bases in between. CDR3 region: CASSARRTMTSSSYEQYF. The DNA of the CDR3 is TGTGCCAGCAGTGCGCGACGAACGATGACTAGTTCCTCCTACGAGCAGTACTTC.

CDR3 sequence (DNA): TGTGCCTGGATCCCCCCAAGGCCCCGCCTGGAGGGCTACACCTTC. It translates to CAWIPPRPRLEGYTF. The J gene is TRBJ1-2, the V gene TRBV30, with unresolved D. CDR1 GTSNPN and CDR2 SVGIG come from the germline V gene (reference sequence). The CDR3 is made up of 15 amino acids. V dropped 4 bases and J dropped 8 bases, with 23 bases sitting between them.

The chain carries TRBV28 and TRBJ1-6; D remains ambiguous. CDR3 length: 16 amino acids. Germline CDR1 MDHEN, CDR2 SYDVKM. The V and J ends lost 3 bases and 6 bases respectively, with 15 bases between them. The chain's CDR3 is CASSFLNRRVNSPLHF. CDR3 sequence (DNA): TGTGCCAGCAGTTTCCTCAATCGACGGGTTAATTCACCCCTCCACTTT.

This clone was recorded once. This chain links TRBV4-1 with TRBJ1-2, with a weak D call TRBD1 (6 bases). V shed 2 bases and J shed 2 bases, with 9 bases lying between them. This CDR3 is built from 14 residues. The germline V gene encodes CDR1 MGHRA and CDR2 YSYEKL. CDR3 DNA: TGCGCCAGCAGCCAACCGACAGGAAACTATGGCTACACCTTC. The encoded protein is CASSQPTGNYGYTF.

This chain connects TRBV11-2 to TRBJ2-7; a weak D match, TRBD1 (6 bases). This CDR3 spans 14 amino acids. Trimming shortened V by 5 bases and J by 3 bases, and 14 bases separated the two germline ends. CDR1 is SGHAT, CDR2 FQNNGV, per germline. The CDR3 spells CASSASGELYEQYF. CDR3 bases: TGTGCCAGCAGCGCTTCAGGGGAACTCTACGAGCAGTACTTC.

This sequence joins TRBV27 and TRBJ2-5; D is perhaps TRBD1 (6 bases). Germline V lookup: CDR1 MNHEY, CDR2 SMNVEV (reference sequence). The CDR3 totals 15 residues. Trimming removed 1 base at V and 4 bases at J, with 13 bases between. CDR3 residues: CASSLYRSDRETQYF. The CDR3 DNA follows: TGTGCCAGCAGTTTATACCGGTCGGACAGAGAGACCCAGTACTTC.

The gene calls are TRBV30 and TRBJ1-2; D possibly corresponds to TRBD1 (5 bases). V gave up 0 bases and J gave up 4 bases, with 12 bases separating them. CDR1 is GTSNPN, CDR2 SVGIG, per germline (reference sequence). The CDR3 totals 14 residues. As DNA, the CDR3 is TGTGCCTGGAGTGTACAAGGGGTAGGCTATGGCTACACCTTC. Its protein is CAWSVQGVGYGYTF.

The genes are TRBV27 and TRBJ1-4; TRBD1 aligns across 9 bases. This CDR3 region has 17 residues. The germline gives CDR1 MNHEY, CDR2 SMNVEV (reference sequence). Trimming took 3 bases from V and 3 from J; bases not matched to a gene: 8. The CDR3 protein is CASSFTGTGRANEKLFF. Here the CDR3 DNA reads TGTGCCAGCAGTTTTACCGGGACAGGGCGGGCTAATGAAAAACTGTTTTTT. The variable domain in full, with the rest retrieved from reference TRBV27 and TRBJ1-4, is EAQVTQNPRYLITVTGKKLTVTCSQNMNHEYMSWYRQDPGLGLRQIYYSMNVEVTDKGDVPEGYKVSRKEKRNFPLILESPSPNQTSLYFCASSFTGTGRANEKLFFGSGTQLSVL.

The chain is built from TRBV15 and TRBJ1-5; D possibly corresponds to TRBD1 (5 bases). The CDR3 has 14 residues. Between the trimmed V and J ends, which lost 4 bases and 1 base, there was a span of 8 bases. Germline-derived CDR1 and CDR2 are LNHNV and YYDKDF (reference sequence). Here the CDR3 DNA reads TGTGCCACCAGCACACAGGTGAGCAATCAGCCCCAGCATTTT. This gives the protein CATSTQVSNQPQHF.

V usage is TRBV13 and J usage is TRBJ2-3; 7 bases align to TRBD2. V lost 1 base, J lost 1 base, and 8 bases stayed unmatched. This CDR3 is built from 17 residues. In germline, CDR1 is PRHDT, CDR2 FYEKMQ (reference sequence). The CDR3 reads CASSLERLALGTDTQYF. CDR3 in DNA: TGTGCCAGCAGCTTAGAACGACTAGCATTAGGCACAGATACGCAGTATTTT. The complete variable domain, with remaining parts taken from reference TRBV13 and TRBJ2-3, reads AAGVIQSPRHLIKEKRETATLKCYPIPRHDTVYWYQQGPGQDPQFLISFYEKMQSDKGSIPDRFSAQQFSDYHSELNMSSLELGDSALYFCASSLERLALGTDTQYFGPGTRLTVL.

The count of this clone is one. The chain employs TRBV19 and TRBJ1-5, with no clear D. The V gene's germline CDR1 is LNHDA and CDR2 SQIVND (reference sequence). Between the trimmed V and J ends, which lost 7 bases and 0 bases, there was a span of 16 bases. The CDR3 has 16 residues. CDR3 bases: TGTGCCAGTATCGATACCGGGAAAGCTAGCAATCAGCCCCAGCATTTT. This gives the protein CASIDTGKASNQPQHF.

V usage is TRBV28 and J usage is TRBJ1-5, with D unclear. Trimming took 7 bases from V and 1 from J, leaving 14 bases between them. Germline loops: CDR1 MDHEN, CDR2 SYDVKM. The CDR3 loop spans 15 amino acids. Written as DNA, the CDR3 is TGTGCCAGCACCAGGACGGGAAGGAGCAATCAGCCCCAGCATTTT. Encoded protein: CASTRTGRSNQPQHF.